Listed below are T cell receptor beta chains from one sample, sequenced in a study of breast tumors, draining lymph nodes, adjacent tissues. From the multiplex PCR reads, TCRdb called clonotypes with MiXCR, one entry per CDR3 protein. The profile shows 250,000 or so distinct CDR3 sequences, 30% of them singletons. The sample taken for sequencing was axillary lymph node tissue. The receptor source for this set is a female donor with breast cancer. Some clones in this sample may be carry-over from other donors' samples. CDR3s include the opening cysteine and the closing phenylalanine or tryptophan. Fields, in order: clone size, D gene, V gene, J gene, CDR3 protein, CDR3 DNA. The D gene is left open where the match is weak. Clone size, where shown, is once, few, many, or a class for clones that have expanded.

abundance: .
d_gene: .
v_gene: TRBV24-1
j_gene: TRBJ1-5
CDR3aa: CATSDSYTGFNQPQHF
CDR3nt: TGTGCCACCAGTGACAGTTACACAGGGTTCAATCAGCCCCAGCATTTT

abundance: .
d_gene: .
v_gene: TRBV27
j_gene: TRBJ2-7
CDR3aa: CASSSPGRIYEQYF
CDR3nt: TGTGCCAGCAGTTCACCGGGGCGGATCTACGAGCAGTACTTC

abundance: many
d_gene: TRBD1
v_gene: TRBV3-1
j_gene: TRBJ1-6
CDR3aa: CASSQGRGRSPLHF
CDR3nt: TGTGCCAGCAGCCAGGGCAGGGGGCGTTCACCCCTCCACTTT

abundance: few
d_gene: TRBD1
v_gene: TRBV6-6
j_gene: TRBJ1-5
CDR3aa: CASSPDRVNLLGQPQHF
CDR3nt: TGTGCCAGCAGTCCTGACAGGGTAAACCTCCTGGGTCAGCCCCAGCATTTT

abundance: many
d_gene: .
v_gene: TRBV2
j_gene: TRBJ2-7
CDR3aa: CASTWQRSYEQYF
CDR3nt: TGTGCCAGCACATGGCAGCGCTCCTACGAGCAGTACTTC

abundance: .
d_gene: .
v_gene: TRBV6-5
j_gene: TRBJ2-7
CDR3aa: CASSHSIRGEQYF
CDR3nt: TGTGCCAGCAGTCACTCGATCAGGGGCGAGCAGTACTTC

abundance: many
d_gene: .
v_gene: TRBV20-1
j_gene: TRBJ2-7
CDR3aa: CSARAQGRYEQYF
CDR3nt: TGCAGTGCCAGGGCTCAGGGGCGATACGAGCAGTACTTC

abundance: many
d_gene: TRBD2
v_gene: TRBV9
j_gene: TRBJ2-7
CDR3aa: CAIFPKGQPSVYRELAGGVYEQYF
CDR3nt: TGTGCCATCTTTCCGAAGGGACAGCCATCCGTTTACCGGGAACTAGCGGGAGGCGTCTACGAGCAGTACTTC

abundance: .
d_gene: TRBD1
v_gene: TRBV19
j_gene: TRBJ2-1
CDR3aa: CASSTDREHEQFF
CDR3nt: TGTGCCAGTAGTACAGACAGGGAACATGAGCAGTTCTTC

abundance: many
d_gene: TRBD2
v_gene: TRBV5-1
j_gene: TRBJ2-5
CDR3aa: CASSLVAGGRETQYF
CDR3nt: TGTGCCAGCAGCTTAGTTGCGGGAGGAAGAGAGACCCAGTACTTC

abundance: .
d_gene: .
v_gene: TRBV15
j_gene: TRBJ1-1
CDR3aa: CATSRDEDTEAFF
CDR3nt: TGTGCCACCAGCAGAGATGAGGACACTGAAGCTTTCTTT

abundance: many
d_gene: .
v_gene: TRBV9
j_gene: TRBJ2-1
CDR3aa: CASSVNTGYYEQFF
CDR3nt: TGTGCCAGCAGCGTAAATACAGGGTATTATGAGCAGTTCTTC

abundance: many
d_gene: TRBD2
v_gene: TRBV5-1
j_gene: TRBJ2-3
CDR3aa: CASSLGLAGSDTQYF
CDR3nt: TGCGCCAGCAGCCTGGGACTAGCGGGTTCAGATACGCAGTATTTT

abundance: .
d_gene: .
v_gene: TRBV2
j_gene: TRBJ1-5
CDR3aa: CASSGTTQGTTGDRDTQHF
CDR3nt: TGTGCCAGCAGCGGGACTACCCAAGGGACTACTGGTGATCGGGATACGCAGCATTTT

abundance: many
d_gene: TRBD2
v_gene: TRBV7-2
j_gene: TRBJ2-3
CDR3aa: CASSLRLAGSTDTQYF
CDR3nt: TGTGCCAGCAGCCTTCGACTAGCGGGAAGCACAGATACGCAGTATTTT

abundance: many
d_gene: TRBD1
v_gene: TRBV5-1
j_gene: TRBJ2-1
CDR3aa: CASSLGTGPHEQFF
CDR3nt: TGCGCCAGCAGCTTGGGGACAGGGCCCCATGAGCAGTTCTTC

abundance: few
d_gene: TRBD1
v_gene: TRBV5-6
j_gene: TRBJ2-1
CDR3aa: CASSLSPTNRGLYNEQFF
CDR3nt: TGTGCCAGCAGCTTAAGCCCCACAAACAGGGGGCTTTACAATGAGCAGTTCTTC

abundance: .
d_gene: TRBD2
v_gene: TRBV6-4
j_gene: TRBJ2-3
CDR3aa: CASSFGGRFPDTQYF
CDR3nt: TGTGCCAGCAGTTTTGGCGGGAGGTTTCCAGATACGCAGTATTTT

abundance: many
d_gene: TRBD1
v_gene: TRBV13
j_gene: TRBJ1-5
CDR3aa: CASSSQGAGQPQHF
CDR3nt: TGTGCCAGCAGCTCCCAGGGGGCGGGTCAGCCCCAGCATTTT

abundance: .
d_gene: TRBD1
v_gene: TRBV11-2
j_gene: TRBJ1-1
CDR3aa: CASSLSGQGSTEAFF
CDR3nt: TGTGCCAGCAGCTTATCGGGACAGGGGAGTACTGAAGCTTTCTTT

abundance: many
d_gene: .
v_gene: TRBV4-2
j_gene: TRBJ1-6
CDR3aa: CASSLGGLTGPDSPLHF
CDR3nt: TGTGCCAGCAGCCTCGGGGGCCTAACAGGGCCCGATTCACCCCTCCACTTT

abundance: many
d_gene: TRBD2
v_gene: TRBV7-9
j_gene: TRBJ2-7
CDR3aa: CASSLGSGGVGEQYF
CDR3nt: TGTGCCAGCAGCTTAGGATCGGGGGGAGTTGGCGAGCAGTACTTC

abundance: many
d_gene: TRBD1
v_gene: TRBV7-2
j_gene: TRBJ2-5
CDR3aa: CASSSGGYRGETQYF
CDR3nt: TGTGCCAGCAGCTCGGGCGGGTACAGGGGGGAGACCCAGTACTTC

abundance: many
d_gene: .
v_gene: TRBV24-1
j_gene: TRBJ2-6
CDR3aa: CATSGQSGQPQGANVLTF
CDR3nt: TGTGCCACCAGTGGCCAAAGCGGACAGCCCCAAGGGGCCAACGTCCTGACTTTC

abundance: .
d_gene: .
v_gene: TRBV6-2/TRBV6-3
j_gene: TRBJ2-7
CDR3aa: CASRTGIGTYEQYF
CDR3nt: TGTGCCAGCAGAACCGGGATAGGGACCTACGAGCAGTACTTC

abundance: many
d_gene: .
v_gene: TRBV7-2
j_gene: TRBJ2-3
CDR3aa: CASQGSSYADTQYF
CDR3nt: TGTGCCAGCCAGGGTTCTAGCTACGCAGATACGCAGTATTTT

abundance: many
d_gene: .
v_gene: TRBV19
j_gene: TRBJ1-2
CDR3aa: CASSARGRSYGYTF
CDR3nt: TGTGCCAGTAGTGCTCGGGGTAGATCCTATGGCTACACCTTC

abundance: few
d_gene: TRBD2
v_gene: TRBV27
j_gene: TRBJ2-5
CDR3aa: CASSSLAGDTQETQYF
CDR3nt: TGTGCCAGCAGTAGCCTAGCGGGAGACACCCAAGAGACCCAGTACTTC

abundance: .
d_gene: TRBD2
v_gene: TRBV30
j_gene: TRBJ2-3
CDR3aa: CAWSSGRDSEQYF
CDR3nt: TGTGCCTGGTCTAGCGGGAGGGACAGTGAGCAGTATTTT

abundance: many
d_gene: TRBD1
v_gene: TRBV10-3
j_gene: TRBJ1-4
CDR3aa: CAISAGTGDEKLFF
CDR3nt: TGTGCCATCAGTGCGGGGACAGGGGATGAAAAACTGTTTTTT

abundance: many
d_gene: .
v_gene: TRBV12-3/TRBV12-4
j_gene: TRBJ2-7
CDR3aa: CASSLGGGGYEQYF
CDR3nt: TGTGCCAGCAGTTTGGGGGGAGGGGGTTACGAGCAGTACTTC

abundance: few
d_gene: .
v_gene: TRBV6-1
j_gene: TRBJ2-1
CDR3aa: CASSEGNSRYNEQFF
CDR3nt: TGTGCCAGCAGTGAAGGTAATAGCCGCTACAATGAGCAGTTCTTC

abundance: many
d_gene: TRBD2
v_gene: TRBV5-1
j_gene: TRBJ2-1
CDR3aa: CASSLTTTLSGRWNEQFF
CDR3nt: TGCGCCAGCAGCTTGACGACCACTCTTAGCGGGAGATGGAATGAGCAGTTCTTC

abundance: many
d_gene: .
v_gene: TRBV5-1
j_gene: TRBJ2-7
CDR3aa: CASREIPSYEQYF
CDR3nt: TGCGCCAGCAGGGAGATTCCCTCCTACGAGCAGTACTTC

abundance: many
d_gene: .
v_gene: TRBV25-1
j_gene: TRBJ2-2
CDR3aa: CASQGRNTGELFF
CDR3nt: TGTGCCAGCCAGGGACGGAACACCGGGGAGCTGTTTTTT

abundance: .
d_gene: .
v_gene: TRBV29-1
j_gene: TRBJ2-7
CDR3aa: CSVGQAYGRYF
CDR3nt: TGCAGCGTTGGTCAGGCCTACGGGCGGTACTTC

abundance: .
d_gene: .
v_gene: TRBV4-2
j_gene: TRBJ1-2
CDR3aa: CASSQIVPKGTRLANYGYTF
CDR3nt: TGTGCCAGCAGCCAAATTGTCCCCAAGGGGACCCGATTAGCTAACTATGGCTACACCTTC

abundance: many
d_gene: TRBD1
v_gene: TRBV11-2
j_gene: TRBJ1-2
CDR3aa: CASSVVTGDYGYTF
CDR3nt: TGTGCCAGCAGCGTAGTGACAGGGGACTATGGCTACACCTTC

abundance: .
d_gene: .
v_gene: TRBV10-1
j_gene: TRBJ1-6
CDR3aa: CASSTVQGPSYNSPLYF
CDR3nt: TGCGCCAGCAGTACTGTACAGGGCCCCTCCTATAATTCACCCCTCTACTTT

abundance: .
d_gene: .
v_gene: TRBV19
j_gene: TRBJ1-2
CDR3aa: CASSPRGDGYTF
CDR3nt: TGTGCCAGTAGTCCCCGCGGGGATGGCTACACCTTC

abundance: many
d_gene: .
v_gene: TRBV30
j_gene: TRBJ2-2
CDR3aa: CAWRPGHYTGELFF
CDR3nt: TGTGCCTGGAGACCGGGACATTACACCGGGGAGCTGTTTTTT

abundance: many
d_gene: .
v_gene: TRBV7-9
j_gene: TRBJ2-1
CDR3aa: CASRPRSRDQNEQFF
CDR3nt: TGTGCCAGCAGGCCACGCTCCCGGGACCAAAATGAGCAGTTCTTC

abundance: many
d_gene: TRBD2
v_gene: TRBV11-3
j_gene: TRBJ2-5
CDR3aa: CASSRGPAGVETQYF
CDR3nt: TGTGCCAGCAGCCGGGGGCCAGCGGGAGTAGAGACCCAGTACTTC

abundance: once
d_gene: .
v_gene: TRBV6-5
j_gene: TRBJ1-6
CDR3aa: CASSYQGPNSPLHF
CDR3nt: TGTGCCAGCAGTTATCAGGGCCCCAATTCACCCCTCCACTTT

abundance: many
d_gene: TRBD1
v_gene: TRBV20-1
j_gene: TRBJ2-7
CDR3aa: CSARRTGTGEQYF
CDR3nt: TGCAGTGCTAGAAGGACAGGGACAGGCGAGCAGTACTTC

abundance: many
d_gene: TRBD2
v_gene: TRBV7-6
j_gene: TRBJ2-1
CDR3aa: CASSLDLREGNEQFF
CDR3nt: TGTGCCAGCAGCTTAGATTTGCGGGAGGGCAATGAGCAGTTCTTC

abundance: many
d_gene: .
v_gene: TRBV7-2
j_gene: TRBJ1-5
CDR3aa: CASSLVGSTENQPQHF
CDR3nt: TGTGCCAGCAGCTTAGTAGGGTCGACAGAGAATCAGCCCCAGCATTTT

abundance: .
d_gene: .
v_gene: TRBV2
j_gene: TRBJ1-2
CDR3aa: CASSVRGEQYFGPGQGGYGYTF
CDR3nt: .

abundance: .
d_gene: .
v_gene: TRBV27
j_gene: TRBJ2-6
CDR3aa: CASSRRGSGANVLTF
CDR3nt: TGTGCCAGCAGCCGACGGGGCTCTGGGGCCAACGTCCTGACTTTC

abundance: many
d_gene: .
v_gene: TRBV7-2
j_gene: TRBJ2-5
CDR3aa: CASSLGLARGGGETQYF
CDR3nt: TGTGCCAGCAGCTTAGGCCTAGCTCGGGGAGGGGGTGAGACCCAGTACTTC

abundance: few
d_gene: .
v_gene: TRBV18
j_gene: TRBJ2-5
CDR3aa: CASSPGLETQYF
CDR3nt: TGTGCCAGCTCACCAGGACTAGAGACCCAGTACTTC

abundance: many
d_gene: .
v_gene: TRBV14
j_gene: TRBJ2-2
CDR3aa: CASSQAYGELFF
CDR3nt: TGTGCCAGCAGCCAAGCCTACGGGGAGCTGTTTTTT

abundance: many
d_gene: .
v_gene: TRBV6-5
j_gene: TRBJ2-7
CDR3aa: CASRRLAPSYEQYF
CDR3nt: TGTGCCAGCAGACGTCTAGCGCCTTCCTACGAGCAGTACTTC

abundance: many
d_gene: .
v_gene: TRBV5-8
j_gene: TRBJ1-2
CDR3aa: CASSSRYGYTF
CDR3nt: TGTGCCAGCAGCTCCCGGTATGGCTACACCTTC

abundance: .
d_gene: TRBD2
v_gene: TRBV6-5
j_gene: TRBJ2-1
CDR3aa: CASSYTSGRSSYNEQFF
CDR3nt: TGTGCCAGCAGTTATACTAGCGGGAGAAGCTCCTACAATGAGCAGTTCTTC

abundance: many
d_gene: TRBD2
v_gene: TRBV11-3
j_gene: TRBJ2-3
CDR3aa: CASSFGGRGTDTQYF
CDR3nt: TGTGCCAGCAGCTTCGGCGGGAGGGGCACAGATACGCAGTATTTT

abundance: .
d_gene: TRBD2
v_gene: TRBV9
j_gene: TRBJ2-7
CDR3aa: CASSGLAGGPEQYF
CDR3nt: TGTGCCAGCAGCGGACTAGCGGGAGGCCCCGAGCAGTACTTC